A selection of T cell receptor beta chains follows, all from one sample in a study of monozygotic twins with cystic fibrosis. TCRdb keeps only in-frame clones here, not all; method: immunoSEQ multiplex PCR. The sample shows approximately 20,000 clones, roughly nine tenths of them seen only once. Specimen: blood. The source of these receptors is a girl aged 2-10 years with cystic fibrosis. Each CDR3 is given with its conserved first and last residue. Fields, in order: V gene, J gene, D gene, clone size, CDR3 protein, CDR3 DNA. A D gene is named only where the DNA matches it firmly. Clone size is not always given. Where it is, it says once, few, many or a class for expanded clones.

>TRBV7-8|TRBJ1-1|-|-
CASSLFLSTEAFF
TGTGCCAGCAGCTTATTTCTGAGCACTGAAGCTTTCTTT
>TRBV15|TRBJ1-2|-|once
CATSTLGVGYGYTF
TGTGCCACCAGCACATTAGGGGTCGGGTATGGCTACACCTTC
>TRBV2|TRBJ2-7|-|-
CASRVLAVDHEQYF
TGTGCGAGCAGAGTATTAGCCGTTGACCACGAGCAGTACTTC
>TRBV10-1|TRBJ2-7|-|once
CPWGRERGVYEQYF
TGCCCGTGGGGGCGGGAACGGGGGGTCTACGAGCAGTACTTC
>TRBV14|TRBJ1-5|-|-
CASSLRGPDQPQHF
TGTGCCAGCAGCCTTAGGGGACCGGATCAGCCCCAGCATTTT
>TRBV14|TRBJ2-3|-|-
CASSKRWGYTDTQYF
TGTGCCAGCAGCAAGAGATGGGGATACACAGATACGCAGTATTTT
>TRBV27|TRBJ2-7|TRBD1|-
CASSMGQGNYEQYF
TGTGCCAGCAGTATGGGACAGGGTAACTACGAGCAGTACTTC
>TRBV11-1|TRBJ2-2|-|-
CASSFVATGELFF
TGTGCCAGCAGCTTTGTTGCAACTGGGGAGCTGTTTTTT
>TRBV7-8|TRBJ2-7|-|-
CASSHLEEQYF
TGTGCCAGCAGCCACCTAGAAGAGCAGTACTTC
>TRBV27|TRBJ2-2|-|-
CASSSGLRVGELFF
TGTGCCAGCAGTTCCGGACTAAGGGTCGGGGAGCTGTTTTTT
>TRBV30|TRBJ1-1|TRBD1|-
CAWEGQTNGEAFF
TGTGCCTGGGAGGGACAGACAAACGGGGAAGCTTTCTTT
>TRBV19|TRBJ1-5|-|-
CASRQRAVEGQPQHF
TGTGCCAGTAGGCAGAGGGCGGTCGAGGGTCAGCCCCAGCATTTT
>TRBV7-2|TRBJ1-2|-|once
CASSPLQGYYGYTF
TGTGCCAGCAGCCCACTACAGGGCTACTATGGCTACACCTTC
>TRBV6-1|TRBJ2-1|-|-
CASSEAAVSYNEQFF
TGTGCCAGCAGTGAAGCAGCTGTTTCCTACAATGAGCAGTTCTTC
>TRBV6-5|TRBJ1-1|-|-
CASSEQPLSTEAFF
TGTGCCAGCAGTGAACAGCCGTTGTCCACTGAAGCTTTCTTT
>TRBV19|TRBJ1-4|-|-
CASSTNGRAVVEKLFF
TGTGCCAGTAGTACCAATGGGCGGGCGGTAGTCGAAAAACTGTTTTTT
>TRBV5-4|TRBJ2-7|-|once
CASSLEAGREQYF
TGTGCCAGCAGCTTGGAGGCAGGGCGCGAGCAGTACTTC
>TRBV5-1|TRBJ2-3|TRBD2|-
CASSIGTSGVAQYF
TGCGCCAGCAGCATAGGGACTAGCGGGGTGGCGCAGTATTTT
>TRBV7-9|TRBJ1-1|TRBD1|-
CASSPQGANTEAFF
TGTGCCAGCAGCCCTCAGGGGGCGAACACTGAAGCTTTCTTT
>TRBV2|TRBJ1-1|-|-
CASSGVTEAFF
TGTGCCAGCAGTGGGGTCACTGAAGCTTTCTTT
>TRBV7-6|TRBJ2-5|-|once
CASSDSGMVSQETQYF
TGTGCCAGCAGCGATAGTGGGATGGTGAGCCAAGAGACCCAGTACTTC
>TRBV4-1|TRBJ2-7|-|-
CASSQGPGRTYEQYF
TGCGCCAGCAGCCAAGGACCGGGTCGAACCTACGAGCAGTACTTC
>TRBV7-3|TRBJ2-3|-|-
CASSLVGGNADTQYF
TGTGCCAGCAGCTTAGTTGGTGGGAACGCAGATACGCAGTATTTT
>TRBV28|TRBJ1-1|-|-
CASSSHGATETEAFF
TGTGCCAGCAGTTCCCATGGGGCGACGGAGACTGAAGCTTTCTTT
>TRBV27|TRBJ1-2|TRBD1|-
CASSSTGAANYGYTF
TGTGCCAGCAGTTCAACAGGGGCCGCTAACTATGGCTACACCTTC
>TRBV2|TRBJ2-7|-|-
CASSVGQRAYEQYF
TGTGCCAGCAGTGTGGGGCAGCGAGCCTACGAGCAGTACTTC
>TRBV6-4|TRBJ2-7|TRBD1|-
CASREDRGIHYEQYF
TGTGCCAGCAGGGAGGACAGGGGGATCCACTACGAGCAGTACTTC
>TRBV6-6|TRBJ1-4|-|-
CASRYRTDFPEKLFF
TGTGCCAGCAGATACCGGACGGATTTTCCTGAAAAACTGTTTTTT
>TRBV6-5|TRBJ1-2|-|-
CASSSPNRDLYGYTF
TGTGCCAGCAGTAGCCCTAACAGGGATCTCTATGGCTACACCTTC
>TRBV29-1|TRBJ2-7|-|-
CSVEVGVVHEQYF
TGCAGCGTTGAAGTAGGGGTAGTTCACGAGCAGTACTTC
>TRBV5-1|TRBJ2-3|TRBD2|once
CASSRGGPGRAVTDTQYF
TGCGCCAGCAGCCGGGGAGGACCGGGGAGGGCCGTCACAGATACGCAGTATTTT
>TRBV27|TRBJ2-2|-|-
CASSLVQGRNGELFF
TGTGCCAGCAGTTTAGTCCAGGGTCGGAACGGGGAGCTGTTTTTT